These T cell receptor beta chains were read from a single sample in a study of cytomegalovirus exposure and HLA in healthy donors. Clones were read by immunoSEQ multiplex PCR, and TCRdb kept only the in-frame ones, dropping some. The sample lists approximately 140,000 clones, roughly 78% seen once, with roughly 6.8% in the top ten. The specimen sequenced was PBMCs. These receptors were taken from a man in his fifties or sixties in good health and CMV-seropositive. The CDR3 runs from the conserved cysteine through the conserved F or W. The D gene is left open where the match is weak. Only part of the rows carry a size: once, few, many, or a class if the clone is expanded.

v_gene,abundance,d_gene,j_gene,CDR3nt,CDR3aa
TRBV6-6,NA,TRBD1,TRBJ2-1,TGTGCCAGCAGTTACGGGGCAGGGGGACAGAATGAGCAGTTCTTC,CASSYGAGGQNEQFF
TRBV7-2,NA,NA,TRBJ2-3,TGTGCCAGCAGGGATTGGGTGGGGCCGCCAGATACGCAGTATTTT,CASRDWVGPPDTQYF
TRBV6-5,NA,TRBD1,TRBJ1-2,TGTGCCAGCAGCCGGGACAGGGATTTCGGCTACACCTTC,CASSRDRDFGYTF
TRBV5-1,NA,TRBD1,TRBJ1-1,TGCGCCAGCAGCCTGACAGGGGAGGACACTGAAGCTTTCTTT,CASSLTGEDTEAFF
TRBV4-1,NA,TRBD2,TRBJ2-5,TGCGCCAGCAGCCAAGACACTCGGGGACTAGCGCAAGAGACCCAGTACTTC,CASSQDTRGLAQETQYF
TRBV4-2,NA,TRBD2,TRBJ2-7,TGTGCCAGCAGCCAAATCACTAGCGGGATAGGGGAGCAGTACTTC,CASSQITSGIGEQYF
TRBV5-1,NA,NA,TRBJ1-1,TGCGCCAGCAGCTCTCAGGAGAACACTGAAGCTTTCTTT,CASSSQENTEAFF
TRBV11-3,NA,TRBD1,TRBJ2-1,TGTGCCAGCAGCTTAGGGCGGACAGGGTACGCTGAGCAGTTCTTC,CASSLGRTGYAEQFF
TRBV6-6,NA,NA,TRBJ2-5,TGTGCCAGCAGTTATTTCGACAGGTTAGAGACCCAGTACTTC,CASSYFDRLETQYF
TRBV2,NA,TRBD2,TRBJ2-1,TGTGCCAGCAGTGATAGCGGGAGCATCAATGAGCAGTTCTTC,CASSDSGSINEQFF
TRBV11-2,NA,TRBD2,TRBJ2-2,TGTGCCAGCAGCCGGACACATAGCGGGTCCGGGGAGCTGTTTTTT,CASSRTHSGSGELFF
TRBV28,NA,TRBD2,TRBJ2-7,TGTGCCAGCAATGAATCCGGGACTAGCGGGAGGGCCCGAGAGCAGTACTTC,CASNESGTSGRAREQYF
TRBV10-1,NA,NA,TRBJ2-7,TGCGCCAGCAGTGAGTCGGGGCAGGGCGGCGACGAGCAGTACTTC,CASSESGQGGDEQYF
TRBV4-1,NA,TRBD1,TRBJ1-4,TGCGCCAGCAGCCATCCAGGGGGAGTTATAGAAAAACTGTTTTTT,CASSHPGGVIEKLFF
TRBV7-9,NA,NA,TRBJ1-1,TGTTCCAGCAGCTTCCCAGGGATAGACACTGAAGCTTTCTTT,CSSSFPGIDTEAFF
TRBV27,NA,TRBD2,TRBJ2-7,TGTGCCAGCAGTTTAGGGACTAGCGGGAGCCCCGAGCAGTACTTC,CASSLGTSGSPEQYF
TRBV27,NA,NA,TRBJ2-1,TGTGCCAGCAGTTTATTCTTCGGGCTAGCGAACGACGGTGAGCAGTTCTTC,CASSLFFGLANDGEQFF
TRBV28,NA,TRBD2,TRBJ2-7,TGTGCCAGCAGTTCGACTAGCGGGATCCCCTTTTCGGGCGAGCAGTACTTC,CASSSTSGIPFSGEQYF
TRBV6-1,once,NA,TRBJ2-1,TGTGCCAGCAGTGAGACCAGGGGGCAGTTCTTC,CASSETRGQFF
TRBV7-9,once,TRBD2,TRBJ2-2,TGTGCCAGCAGCCCTCAAGCGGGAGTGGCCGGGGAGCTGTTTTTT,CASSPQAGVAGELFF